One and the same sample provided the 22 T cell receptor beta chains below, sequenced in a study of OX40 agonist ivuxolimab in advanced cancers. The method was immunoSEQ multiplex PCR; TCRdb's version includes in-frame clones alone and lacks a portion of them. The data hold approximately 67,000 clones, with around 83% observed a single time. The sequences come from CD4+ or CD8+ T cells sorted from blood, collected in a trial of the OX40 agonist ivuxolimab. The receptors derive from an adult with an advanced solid tumor such as melanoma, head and neck, liver or kidney cancer.

This sequence joins TRBV27 and TRBJ2-5; 10 bases are shared with TRBD2. In germline, CDR1 is MNHEY, CDR2 SMNVEV (reference sequence). With 7 bases clipped from V and 3 bases from J, the junction kept 14 bases outside the gene matches. The CDR3 is 17 residues long. The chain's CDR3 is CASMFGGVSGRKETQYF. In DNA form, the CDR3 reads TGTGCCAGCATGTTCGGGGGGGTTAGCGGGAGGAAAGAGACCCAGTACTTC.

This clone appeared a few times. The CDR3 DNA reads as TGTGCCAGCAGTTACGGGACAGGGAAAGGGTCCTACGAGCAGTACTTC. Its protein product is CASSYGTGKGSYEQYF. The rearrangement links TRBV6-5 to TRBJ2-7; 9 positions agree with TRBD1. The CDR3 runs to 16 residues. V lost 2 bases, J lost 1 base, and 6 bases stayed unmatched. Germline CDR1 is MNHEY and CDR2 is SVGAGI.

V is TRBV7-9 and J is TRBJ1-4; 7 bases are shared with TRBD1. With 8 bases clipped from V and 0 bases from J, the junction kept 15 bases outside the gene matches. In germline, CDR1 is SEHNR, CDR2 FQNEAQ (reference sequence). CDR3 length: 18 residues. The CDR3 DNA reads as TGTGCCAGCCACGGACAGGACTTTAGGTCGACAACTAATGAAAAACTGTTTTTT. Translation: CASHGQDFRSTTNEKLFF.

This sequence joins TRBV7-2 and TRBJ1-5; D is unresolved. The length of the CDR3 is 13 residues. The germline V gene encodes CDR1 SGHTA and CDR2 FQGNSA. Trimming removed 5 bases from V and 7 bases from J, with 12 bases in between. CDR3 loop: CASSESGKQPQHF. CDR3 DNA: TGTGCCAGCAGCGAATCCGGGAAACAGCCCCAGCATTTT.

The CDR3 loop reads CASSQDRDRRSDTQYF. CDR3 sequence (DNA): TGTGCCAGCAGCCAAGATCGCGACAGGAGGTCAGATACGCAGTATTTT. The chain employs TRBV4-2 and TRBJ2-3, with D maybe TRBD1 (6 bases). The V and J ends lost 0 bases and 4 bases respectively, with 14 bases between them. This CDR3 has 16 amino acids. The germline gives CDR1 LGHNA, CDR2 YNFKEQ.

The chain joins TRBV27 to TRBJ2-7; 8 bases agree with TRBD2. CDR1 is MNHEY and CDR2 is SMNVEV in the germline V gene (reference sequence). With V trimmed by 7 bases and J by 3 bases, 5 bases remained unmatched. The CDR3 spans 13 residues. CDR3 sequence (DNA): TGTGCCAGCAAGCGGGGGACTAACTACGAGCAGTACTTC. This translates into CASKRGTNYEQYF.

The chain has TRBV27 and TRBJ1-5; D unclear. The ends were cut back, 4 bases at V and 7 bases at J, with 20 bases in the middle. In germline, CDR1 is MNHEY, CDR2 SMNVEV (reference sequence). The CDR3 has 16 residues. The CDR3 protein is CASSSLGLGLVQPQHF. CDR3 in DNA: TGTGCCAGCAGTTCCCTAGGGCTGGGTCTAGTACAGCCCCAGCATTTT.

This chain joins TRBV7-2 and TRBJ1-2; 10 nucleotides agree with TRBD1. CDR3 size: 15 residues. The junction had 2 bases not matched to a gene; V was cut back by 0 bases and J by 4 bases. CDR1 SGHTA and CDR2 FQGNSA come from the germline V gene. The CDR3 DNA is TGTGCCAGCAGCTTAGCGCGGACAGGGGGCTATGGCTACACCTTC. The encoded protein is CASSLARTGGYGYTF.

The chain joins TRBV7-2 to TRBJ2-1, with 8 bases that match TRBD2. Germline trimming cut 5 bases from V and 4 bases from J; bases unmatched to any gene: 4. The CDR3 has 14 amino acids. Germline V gene data show CDR1 as SGHTA and CDR2 as FQGNSA. Written as DNA, the CDR3 is TGTGCCAGCAGCGCTACTAGCGGATACAATGAGCAGTTCTTC. This gives the protein CASSATSGYNEQFF.

The CDR3 coding sequence is TGTGCCAGCAGCTTAGTCTCCGGACTAGTGGGAAATGAGCAGTTCTTC. Amino acid sequence: CASSLVSGLVGNEQFF. The genes are TRBV7-2 and TRBJ2-1, with 7 bases that match TRBD2. Germline-derived CDR1 and CDR2 are SGHTA and FQGNSA. V was clipped by 1 base and J by 7 bases; unmatched bases: 10. The CDR3 spans 16 residues.

The chain carries TRBV21-1 and TRBJ2-5; the table names TRBD2, a call not compared with the DNA. TRBV21-1 has pseudogene status. This CDR3 region has 20 residues. The DNA of the CDR3 is TGTGCCAGCAGCAAAGGGACAGATTCTCGGATTAGCGGGAGGGAAGAGACCCAGTACTTC. This sequence encodes CASSKGTDSRISGREETQYF.

The V and J genes are TRBV7-3 and TRBJ2-1; 11 bases are shared with TRBD1. The length of the CDR3 is 18 residues. The V and J ends lost 3 bases and 7 bases, in that order; junction bases with no gene match: 14. Germline V gives CDR1 SGHTA, CDR2 FQGTGA. The DNA for the CDR3 is TGTGCCAGCAGCTTCCACCTCAAACCGGGACAGGGGGGGAATGAGCAGTTCTTC. This encodes CASSFHLKPGQGGNEQFF.

The chain has TRBV9 and TRBJ2-1; 10 bases match TRBD2. Germline-derived CDR1 and CDR2 are SGDLS and YYNGEE. The V and J ends lost 4 bases and 8 bases, in that order; junction bases with no gene match: 9. CDR3 size: 15 residues. The CDR3 reads CASSRAGGMWDEQFF. The CDR3 DNA reads as TGTGCCAGCAGCCGAGCGGGAGGGATGTGGGATGAGCAGTTCTTC.

V and J are TRBV7-8 and TRBJ2-7, with TRBD2 as a possible D gene (6 bases). The CDR3 sequence is 15 residues long. Trimming removed 5 bases from V and 6 bases from J, with 20 bases in between. CDR1 is SGHVS and CDR2 is FQNEAQ in the germline V gene. The CDR3 protein is CASSITGTQRGEQYF. CDR3 nucleotides: TGTGCCAGCAGCATCACCGGGACTCAACGTGGCGAGCAGTACTTC. Drawing the rest from reference TRBV7-8 and TRBJ2-7, the complete variable domain is GAGVSQSPRYKVAKRGQDVALRCDPISGHVSLFWYQQALGQGPEFLTYFQNEAQLDKSGLPSDRFFAERPEGSVSTLKIQRTQQEDSAVYLCASSITGTQRGEQYFGPGTRLTVT.

This clone was detected only once. The chain has TRBV11-1 and TRBJ1-1; D is possibly TRBD1 (5 bases). Germline loops: CDR1 SGHAT, CDR2 FQDESV (reference sequence). Trimming took off 4 bases at V and 6 bases at J, with 21 bases between the two ends. The CDR3 loop spans 16 amino acids. The CDR3 sequence: CASSSPRQSGSAEAFF. CDR3 in DNA: TGTGCCAGCAGCTCACCTAGACAGTCAGGGAGCGCTGAAGCTTTCTTT.

The chain is built from TRBV11-3 and TRBJ2-5; D is possibly TRBD2 (5 bases). V was clipped by 4 bases and J by 2 bases, with 23 bases between them. CDR3 size: 18 residues. Per the germline V gene, CDR1 is SGHNT and CDR2 is YENEEA. CDR3 in amino acids: CASSSELAISERQETQYF. CDR3 DNA: TGTGCCAGCAGCTCCGAGCTAGCAATTTCGGAGAGACAAGAGACCCAGTACTTC.

This sequence joins TRBV11-3 and TRBJ2-7; TRBD2 might be the D (6 bases). The CDR3 loop spans 14 amino acids. Per the germline V gene, CDR1 is SGHNT and CDR2 is YENEEA. The V and J ends lost 1 base and 2 bases respectively, with 9 bases between them. The chain's CDR3 is CASSLGSGPYEQYF. The CDR3 DNA is TGTGCCAGCAGCTTAGGTAGCGGTCCCTACGAGCAGTACTTC.

This rearrangement joins TRBV6-1 to TRBJ1-3, with a tentative D call TRBD1 (6 bases). CDR3 length: 13 residues. CDR1 MNHNS and CDR2 SASEGT come from the germline V gene. V lost 4 bases to trimming and J lost 2 bases, with 6 bases between them. The CDR3 region has the DNA TGTGCCAGCAGTGGGACAGCTGGAAACACCATATATTTT. It specifies CASSGTAGNTIYF.

The chain combines TRBV29-1 with TRBJ2-7; TRBD2 is a possible D gene (6 bases). V was shortened by 5 bases and J by 2 bases, with 13 bases between the two germline ends. The CDR3 is 13 residues long. CDR1 is SQVTM and CDR2 is ANQGSEA in the germline V gene. The CDR3 is CSVYGSSAYEQYF. CDR3 DNA sequence: TGCAGCGTTTACGGGAGTAGCGCCTACGAGCAGTACTTC.

This clone rates as medium-sized. This rearrangement joins TRBV5-4 to TRBJ1-3, with a weak D call TRBD1 (5 bases). The germline CDR1 and CDR2 sequences are SGHNT and YYREEE (reference sequence). This CDR3 has 14 residues. Deletions cut 0 bases from V and 3 bases from J, with 7 bases between. The CDR3 region is CASSLVGDGNTIYF. The CDR3 region has the DNA TGTGCCAGCAGCTTGGTGGGGGATGGAAACACCATATATTTT.

The chain employs TRBV18 and TRBJ1-3; no clear D gene. Germline V gene lookup returns CDR1 KGHSH and CDR2 LQKENI. The CDR3 has 12 residues. V gave up 5 bases and J gave up 3 bases, with 5 bases separating them. In DNA form, the CDR3 reads TGTGCCAGCTCAGGAATTGGAAACACCATATATTTT. It yields the protein CASSGIGNTIYF.

V usage is TRBV10-3 and J usage is TRBJ2-7; D tentatively fits TRBD1 or TRBD2 (7 bases each). In germline, CDR1 is ENHRY, CDR2 SYGVKD. The CDR3 contains 17 residues. Trimming took off 0 bases at V and 0 bases at J, with 15 bases between the two ends. The CDR3 sequence is CAISESGRRGGSYEQYF. As DNA, the CDR3 is TGTGCCATCAGTGAGTCCGGGCGCAGGGGGGGCTCCTACGAGCAGTACTTC.